The 27 T cell receptor beta chains below come from one sample, sequenced in a study of blood T cell repertoires in COVID-19. Only in-frame clones appear in the TCRdb table, and some are missing; sequencing was by immunoSEQ multiplex PCR. The table lists under 450,000 clones, roughly four fifths of them singletons. Material: peripheral blood. The receptors shown here come from a human donor with acute or convalescent COVID-19. The donor label of this sample is uncertain.

Here the CDR3 reads CASRQLAGVSDTQYF. CDR3 nucleotide sequence: TGTGCCAGCAGACAACTAGCGGGAGTGTCAGATACGCAGTATTTT. The genes are TRBV3-1 (or the pseudogene TRBV3-2) and TRBJ2-3, with 11 positions matching TRBD2. CDR1 LGHDT and CDR2 YNNKEL come from the germline V gene (reference sequence). The CDR3 covers 15 residues. The J segment lost 4 bases and the V segment lost 6 bases, leaving 6 bases of the junction unmatched.

This clone was observed once. The chain joins TRBV29-1 to TRBJ1-1, with 11 bases that match TRBD1. This CDR3 is 13 amino acids long. Germline trimming cut 6 bases from V and 6 bases from J; bases unmatched to any gene: 6. CDR1 and CDR2 (germline): SQVTM, ANQGSEA. The CDR3 region is CSVRDRGRSEAFF. For the CDR3, the DNA is TGCAGCGTCAGGGACAGGGGGAGATCTGAAGCTTTCTTT.

Notes on this clone: Other DNA sequences within the sample encode an identical CDR3. The V and J genes are TRBV18 and TRBJ1-5; D may be TRBD1 (5 bases). V lost 1 base and J 2 bases, leaving 6 bases between the germline ends. The CDR3 has 14 amino acids. Germline V gives CDR1 KGHSH, CDR2 LQKENI. The CDR3 nucleotides are TGTGCCAGCTCACCACAAGGGGGCAATCAGCCCCAGCATTTT. Amino acid sequence: CASSPQGGNQPQHF.

V usage is TRBV7-9 and J usage is TRBJ2-5; the match to TRBD1 covers 7 bases. The CDR3 is made up of 16 amino acids. V was pared by 5 bases and J by 5 bases, with 14 bases of the junction left unmatched. The germline V gene encodes CDR1 SEHNR and CDR2 FQNEAQ (reference sequence). The CDR3, as DNA: TGTGCCAGCAGCCCAGAGGACAGGAGTCTGGTGGAGACCCAGTACTTC. Its translation: CASSPEDRSLVETQYF.

The chain employs TRBV5-1 and TRBJ2-7, with 8 bases aligning to TRBD2. The CDR3 is 19 residues long. J lost 3 bases, V lost 6 bases, and 23 bases had no gene match. Germline CDR1 and CDR2: SGHRS and YFSETQ. This chain's CDR3 is CASTREGWDPSRLGYEQYF. In nucleotides, the CDR3 is TGCGCCAGCACCCGGGAGGGTTGGGACCCCTCCCGCCTAGGCTACGAGCAGTACTTC.

This sequence joins TRBV19 and TRBJ1-2; 7 positions match TRBD1. The CDR3 consists of 14 residues. The junction had 7 bases not matched to a gene; V was cut back by 5 bases and J by 4 bases. Germline V lookup: CDR1 LNHDA, CDR2 SQIVND (reference sequence). DNA for the CDR3: TGTGCCAGTAGTGCGAACAGGGGCCGCTATGGCTACACCTTC. Translated, it gives CASSANRGRYGYTF. The whole variable domain, filled in from reference TRBV19 and TRBJ1-2, reads DGGITQSPKYLFRKEGQNVTLSCEQNLNHDAMYWYRQDPGQGLRLIYYSQIVNDFQKGDIAEGYSVSREKKESFPLTVTSAQKNPTAFYLCASSANRGRYGYTFGSGTRLTVV.

The J gene is TRBJ2-1, the V gene TRBV3-1 (or the pseudogene TRBV3-2); weak D call: TRBD2 (5 bases). Germline CDR1 LGHDT, CDR2 YNNKEL (reference sequence). The CDR3 consists of 14 residues. Trimming stripped 2 bases from V and 10 bases from J, with 15 bases between. The CDR3: CASSQTPPGTEQFF. Here the CDR3 DNA reads TGTGCCAGCAGCCAAACCCCACCGGGAACCGAGCAGTTCTTC.

The chain couples TRBV3-1 (or the pseudogene TRBV3-2) to TRBJ2-7, with D tentatively TRBD2 (5 bases). V was clipped by 3 bases and J by 4 bases, with 10 bases between them. The CDR3 has 13 residues. In germline, CDR1 is LGHDT, CDR2 YNNKEL (reference sequence). The DNA of the CDR3 is TGTGCCAGCAGCCAGGCCCCGGGGTACGAGCAGTACTTC. This sequence encodes CASSQAPGYEQYF.

The V gene is TRBV7-9, the J gene TRBJ1-6; unclear D gene. This CDR3 contains 13 residues. Per the germline V gene, CDR1 is SEHNR and CDR2 is FQNEAQ (reference sequence). V lost 7 bases and J 14 bases, leaving 18 bases between the germline ends. CDR3 DNA sequence: TGTGCCAGCACCGAATTTTCCCTGGCTGCCCTCCACTTT. It specifies CASTEFSLAALHF.

The chain employs TRBV5-4 and TRBJ2-5, with 9 bases that match TRBD1. The germline V gene encodes CDR1 SGHNT and CDR2 YYREEE (reference sequence). There are 15 residues in the CDR3. V was pared by 5 bases and J by 5 bases, with 10 bases of the junction left unmatched. Here the CDR3 reads CASRPGTGFRETQYF. In DNA, the CDR3 is TGTGCCAGCAGACCCGGGACAGGGTTCCGGGAGACCCAGTACTTC.

CDR3 amino acids: CASRDRESRNTIYF. CDR3 sequence (DNA): TGTGCCAGCAGAGACAGGGAGTCCAGAAACACCATATATTTT. The chain carries TRBV6-6 and TRBJ1-3; 7 bases match TRBD1. Germline V gene lookup returns CDR1 MNHNY and CDR2 SVGAGI (reference sequence). The CDR3 runs to 14 residues. After removal of 6 bases from V and 5 bases from J, the junction contained 7 bases not matched to a gene.

Only one count was recorded for this clone. V usage is TRBV2 and J usage is TRBJ1-2, with 8 nucleotides matching TRBD1. Trimming cost V 1 base and J 7 bases; bases outside gene matches: 8. From germline, CDR1 is SNHLY and CDR2 FYNNEI. The CDR3 sequence is 15 residues long. The CDR3 DNA sequence: TGTGCCAGCAGTGAAGGCGGCAGGGGGCGGATTGGCTACACCTTC. This sequence encodes CASSEGGRGRIGYTF.

The V and J genes are TRBV5-4 and TRBJ1-6; possible D gene TRBD1, 5 bases. V dropped 0 bases and J dropped 6 bases, with 7 bases sitting between them. The germline V gene encodes CDR1 SGHNT and CDR2 YYREEE (reference sequence). The CDR3 is 14 residues long. The CDR3 here is CASSLGQFNSPLHF. The CDR3 bases are TGTGCCAGCAGCTTGGGACAGTTTAATTCACCCCTCCACTTT.

This clone appeared a few times. The V and J genes are TRBV4-1 and TRBJ2-4; TRBD1 might be the D (6 bases). CDR3 length equals 18 residues. V lost 1 base, J lost 6 bases, and 22 bases lay in between. Germline CDR1 and CDR2: MGHRA and YSYEKL. The DNA of the CDR3 is TGCGCCAGCAGCCAAGGCAGGGCTAGGGGCCGAGGGGGAAACATTCAGTACTTC. Translating it yields CASSQGRARGRGGNIQYF.

V is TRBV6-5 and J is TRBJ1-1, with D tentatively TRBD1 (5 bases). CDR3 length: 15 residues. The V end lost 1 base, the J end lost 0 bases, and 9 bases lay between the germline ends. The germline V gene encodes CDR1 MNHEY and CDR2 SVGAGI. The CDR3 DNA is TGTGCCAGCAGTTACTATAAGGGGTTGAACACTGAAGCTTTCTTT. It encodes CASSYYKGLNTEAFF.

The chain links TRBV6-4 to TRBJ2-1; D may be TRBD2 (5 bases). The germline V and J ends were trimmed by 2 bases and 10 bases, with 12 bases remaining between them. CDR3 length: 13 residues. The V gene's germline CDR1 is MRHNA and CDR2 SNTAGT. The CDR3 protein is CASSDMEAREQFF. The CDR3 DNA sequence: TGTGCCAGCAGTGACATGGAGGCTCGGGAGCAGTTCTTC.

V usage is TRBV5-6 and J usage is TRBJ2-3; D perhaps matches TRBD2 (7 bases). Trimming removed 4 bases at V and 4 bases at J, with 13 bases between. This CDR3 has 14 residues. Per the germline V gene, CDR1 is SGHDT and CDR2 is YYEEEE. CDR3 protein: CASSLQGRADTQYF. The DNA for the CDR3 is TGTGCCAGCAGCCTCCAGGGGAGGGCAGATACGCAGTATTTT. Filled out from reference TRBV5-6 and TRBJ2-3, the complete variable domain reads DAGVTQSPTHLIKTRGQQVTLRCSPKSGHDTVSWYQQALGQGPQFIFQYYEEEERQRGNFPDRFSGHQFPNYSSELNVNALLLGDSALYLCASSLQGRADTQYFGPGTRLTVL.

J is TRBJ1-2 and V is TRBV19; 8 nucleotides agree with TRBD1. The CDR3 extends over 14 amino acids. CDR1 and CDR2 (germline): LNHDA, SQIVND (reference sequence). V lost 8 bases to trimming and J lost 1 base; unmatched junction nucleotides: 6. The CDR3 bases are TGTGCCAGTTTTCAGACAGGGGTTAACTATGGCTACACCTTC. Its protein product is CASFQTGVNYGYTF.

The CDR3 region has the DNA TGTGCCAGCAGCCCGGGACAGATCTACGAGCAGTACTTC. It specifies CASSPGQIYEQYF. The chain combines TRBV12-3 or TRBV12-4 with TRBJ2-7; TRBD1 aligns across 7 bases. This CDR3 contains 13 residues. V lost 6 bases and J lost 3; bases outside the gene matches: 5.

This clone was seen once. The chain recombines TRBV2 with TRBJ1-2; 9 bases are shared with TRBD1. Germline V gene lookup returns CDR1 SNHLY and CDR2 FYNNEI. The length of the CDR3 is 15 residues. Unmatched junction bases numbered 6, after V lost 5 bases and J lost 2 bases. The CDR3 sequence is CASSRQGEVNYGYTF. The CDR3 region has the DNA TGTGCCAGCAGTCGACAGGGGGAGGTAAACTATGGCTACACCTTC.

V gene TRBV19 combines with J gene TRBJ2-5; a weak D match, TRBD2 (5 bases). The CDR3 runs to 12 residues. Trimming took 11 bases from V and 5 from J, leaving 15 bases between them. Germline CDR1 LNHDA, CDR2 SQIVND (reference sequence). The chain's CDR3 is CACGSRRETQYF. The DNA of the CDR3 is TGTGCCTGTGGGAGTCGGAGGGAGACCCAGTACTTC.

This clone has only one observation. V usage is TRBV3-1 (or the pseudogene TRBV3-2) and J usage is TRBJ1-2; D gene ambiguous. V shed 1 base and J shed 2 bases, with 11 bases lying between them. CDR3 size: 15 residues. Per germline, CDR1 LGHDT and CDR2 YNNKEL (reference sequence). In DNA form, the CDR3 reads TGTGCCAGCAGCCAAGGCGAGGGCCTAAACTATGGCTACACCTTC. Translated, it gives CASSQGEGLNYGYTF.

This chain uses TRBV28 with TRBJ1-1; 8 bases agree with TRBD1. CDR1 is MDHEN and CDR2 is SYDVKM in the germline V gene. Trimming at V came to 3 bases and at J to 4 bases, leaving 4 bases not matched to a gene. The length of the CDR3 is 14 residues. The DNA of the CDR3 is TGTGCCAGCAGTTTGACAGGGGTGCTCACTGAAGCTTTCTTT. This sequence encodes CASSLTGVLTEAFF.

The chain recombines TRBV11-2 with TRBJ1-6; D is possibly TRBD1 (6 bases). The CDR3 covers 16 residues. Germline CDR1 and CDR2: SGHAT and FQNNGV. V was shortened by 3 bases and J by 8 bases, with 17 bases between the two germline ends. CDR3 DNA: TGTGCCAGCAGCTTGGACAGCCTCTATCTCGATTCACCCCTCCACTTT. Protein product: CASSLDSLYLDSPLHF.

The sample holds many counts of this clone. This chain connects TRBV7-8 to TRBJ1-1; tentatively, D is TRBD1 (6 bases). CDR3 size: 13 residues. CDR1 and CDR2 (germline): SGHVS, FQNEAQ. V was cut by 6 bases and J by 0 bases, with 8 bases left in between. The CDR3 sequence: CASSRTVNTEAFF. CDR3 bases: TGTGCCAGCAGTCGGACAGTGAACACTGAAGCTTTCTTT. Complete variable domain (other parts from reference TRBV7-8 and TRBJ1-1): GAGVSQSPRYKVAKRGQDVALRCDPISGHVSLFWYQQALGQGPEFLTYFQNEAQLDKSGLPSDRFFAERPEGSVSTLKIQRTQQEDSAVYLCASSRTVNTEAFFGQGTRLTVV.

The rearrangement joins TRBV15 to TRBJ1-1; 9 positions agree with TRBD1. The CDR3 totals 15 residues. Germline-derived CDR1 and CDR2 are LNHNV and YYDKDF (reference sequence). The V and J ends lost 3 bases and 6 bases, in that order; junction bases with no gene match: 8. DNA for the CDR3: TGTGCCACCAGCAGGGTTGTGACAGGGGGTCCTGAAGCTTTCTTT. Its translation: CATSRVVTGGPEAFF.

The chain couples TRBV30 to TRBJ2-3; perhaps TRBD2 as D (6 bases). This CDR3 is 15 amino acids long. From germline, CDR1 is GTSNPN and CDR2 SVGIG (reference sequence). Trimming left V 5 bases short and J 0 bases short, with 15 bases between. The CDR3 bases are TGTGCCTGGGGGGGGATTGGACTTAGCACAGATACGCAGTATTTT. This gives the protein CAWGGIGLSTDTQYF. Looking up the rest from reference TRBV30 and TRBJ2-3 gives the full variable domain: SQTIHQWPATLVQPVGSPLSLECTVEGTSNPNLYWYRQAAGRGLQLLFYSVGIGQISSEVPQNLSASRPQDRQFILSSKKLLLSDSGFYLCAWGGIGLSTDTQYFGPGTRLTVL.